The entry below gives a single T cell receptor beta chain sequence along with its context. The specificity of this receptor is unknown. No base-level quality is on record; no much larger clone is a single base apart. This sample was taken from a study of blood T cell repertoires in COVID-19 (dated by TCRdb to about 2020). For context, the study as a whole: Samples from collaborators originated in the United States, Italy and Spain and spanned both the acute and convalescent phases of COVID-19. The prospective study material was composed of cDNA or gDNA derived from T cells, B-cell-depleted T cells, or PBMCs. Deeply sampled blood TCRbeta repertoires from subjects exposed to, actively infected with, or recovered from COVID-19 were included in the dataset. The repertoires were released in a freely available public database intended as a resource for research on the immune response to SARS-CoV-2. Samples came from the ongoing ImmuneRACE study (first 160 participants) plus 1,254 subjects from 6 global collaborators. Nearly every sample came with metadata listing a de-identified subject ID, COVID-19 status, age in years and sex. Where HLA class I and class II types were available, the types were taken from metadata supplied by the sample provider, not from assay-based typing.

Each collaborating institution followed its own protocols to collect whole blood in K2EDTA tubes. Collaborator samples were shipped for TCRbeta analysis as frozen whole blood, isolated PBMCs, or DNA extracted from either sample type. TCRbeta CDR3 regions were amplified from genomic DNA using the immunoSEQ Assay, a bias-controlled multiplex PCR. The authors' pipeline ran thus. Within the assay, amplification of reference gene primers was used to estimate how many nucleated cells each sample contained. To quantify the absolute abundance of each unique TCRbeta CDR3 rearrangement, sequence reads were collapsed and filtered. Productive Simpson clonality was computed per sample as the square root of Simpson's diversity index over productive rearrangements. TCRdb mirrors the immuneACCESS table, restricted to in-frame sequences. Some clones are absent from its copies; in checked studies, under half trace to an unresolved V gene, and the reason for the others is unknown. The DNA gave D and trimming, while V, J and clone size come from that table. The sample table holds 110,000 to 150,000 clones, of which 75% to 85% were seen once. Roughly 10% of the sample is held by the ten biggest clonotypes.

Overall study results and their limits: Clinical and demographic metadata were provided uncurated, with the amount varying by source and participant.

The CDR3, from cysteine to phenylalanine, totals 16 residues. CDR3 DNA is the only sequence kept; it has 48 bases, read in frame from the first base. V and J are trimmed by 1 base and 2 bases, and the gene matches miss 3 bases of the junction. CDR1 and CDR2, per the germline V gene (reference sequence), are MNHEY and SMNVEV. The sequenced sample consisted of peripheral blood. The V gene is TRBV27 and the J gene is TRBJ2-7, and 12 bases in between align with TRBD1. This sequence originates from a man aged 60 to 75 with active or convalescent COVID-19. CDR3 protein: CASSLFGTGGTYEQYF. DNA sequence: TGTGCCAGCAGTTTATTTGGGACAGGGGGCACCTACGAGCAGTACTTC.